The clone carrying this T cell receptor beta chain was counted a few times. Antigen specificity is unknown. These data belong to a study of spatial heterogeneity in lung cancer. Study-level background: Alpha-chain sequences were consistently detected in smaller numbers than beta-chain sequences. Study conclusions and caveats: Expanded tumor TCRs that were ubiquitous appeared in blood more at resection than follow-up.

The time point here: sample taken at primary tumor resection. TCRs were sequenced from unsorted whole RNA of tumor, nontumor lung or PBMC. The donors comprised around 76 untreated early-stage non-small cell lung cancer patients. Each TCR cDNA molecule carried a unique molecular identifier. TCRdb called the 5' RACE reads again in MiXCR, with one record for every CDR3 protein. Counted here are more than 10,000 distinct CDR3 sequences, 14% occurring once; the ten biggest clones make up more than 35%. The CDR3 is 16 residues long. Trimming took 1 base from V and 3 from J, leaving 13 bases between them. CDR1 and CDR2 from the germline V gene are LGHDT and YNNKEL (reference sequence).

The chain uses TRBV3-1 and TRBJ1-5; D is uncertain. The TCR sequence derives from a male donor with early-stage non-small cell lung cancer. The sample consisted of PBMCs, taken at surgery. As DNA, the CDR3 is TGTGCCAGCAGCCAAGGAGGCCCCACAGTCAATCAGCCCCAGCATTTT. This sequence encodes CASSQGGPTVNQPQHF.